A selection of T cell receptor beta chains follows, all from one sample in a study of T cells in localized non-small cell lung cancer. Some clones are missing from TCRdb's copy, which holds only in-frame ones; the method was immunoSEQ multiplex PCR. The repertoire holds about 17,000 clones, with around 90% as singletons. Source: peripheral blood mononuclear cells, taken before any cancer treatment. The receptors here all came from a woman between 35 and 75 years old with stage III lung adenocarcinoma. Each CDR3 is given with its conserved first and last residue. D genes are given only for firm matches. Rows give clone size only sometimes, using once, few, many, or a class for an expanded clone.

v_gene: TRBV2
j_gene: TRBJ1-1
d_gene: TRBD1
abundance: NA
CDR3aa: CASTGQADTEAFF
CDR3nt: TGTGCCAGCACGGGACAGGCGGACACTGAAGCTTTCTTT

v_gene: TRBV2
j_gene: TRBJ2-3
d_gene: NA
abundance: NA
CDR3aa: CASSEIRAGLTDTQYF
CDR3nt: TGTGCCAGCAGTGAAATTCGCGCAGGCCTCACAGATACGCAGTATTTT

v_gene: TRBV28
j_gene: TRBJ2-7
d_gene: NA
abundance: NA
CDR3aa: CATSGTPTYEQYF
CDR3nt: TGTGCCACCAGTGGGACGCCAACCTACGAGCAGTACTTC

v_gene: TRBV9
j_gene: TRBJ2-2
d_gene: NA
abundance: NA
CDR3aa: CASSVDHRSGSIRGLFF
CDR3nt: TGTGCCAGCAGCGTAGACCACCGATCCGGGAGTATCCGGGGGCTGTTTTTT

v_gene: TRBV7-9
j_gene: TRBJ1-4
d_gene: NA
abundance: NA
CDR3aa: CASSKGQNMQGEKLFF
CDR3nt: TGTGCCAGCAGCAAAGGACAGAATATGCAAGGTGAAAAACTGTTTTTT

v_gene: TRBV7-6
j_gene: TRBJ1-1
d_gene: NA
abundance: NA
CDR3aa: CASSLGGSVTEAFF
CDR3nt: TGTGCCAGCAGCCTTGGCGGTAGCGTTACTGAAGCTTTCTTT

v_gene: TRBV18
j_gene: TRBJ1-6
d_gene: TRBD1
abundance: NA
CDR3aa: CASSPFGQGGDSPLHF
CDR3nt: TGTGCCAGCTCACCCTTTGGACAGGGTGGTGATTCACCCCTCCACTTT

v_gene: TRBV2
j_gene: TRBJ2-2
d_gene: NA
abundance: NA
CDR3aa: CASRERSTGELFF
CDR3nt: TGTGCCAGCCGCGAGCGATCCACCGGGGAGCTGTTTTTT

v_gene: TRBV5-6
j_gene: TRBJ2-7
d_gene: NA
abundance: few
CDR3aa: CASSFDRSPYEQYF
CDR3nt: TGTGCCAGCAGCTTCGACAGAAGCCCCTACGAGCAGTACTTC

v_gene: TRBV5-4
j_gene: TRBJ2-2
d_gene: TRBD2
abundance: NA
CDR3aa: CASSFKLGTSGAGELFF
CDR3nt: TGTGCCAGCAGCTTCAAGCTCGGGACTAGCGGAGCCGGGGAGCTGTTTTTT